This T cell receptor (beta chain) was sequenced in a study of shared clonotypes between healthy human individuals. Background on the study: The donor pool was made up of two women and three men aged 18 to 49.

With respect to this clone: Its antigen is not identified.

Trimming cost V 6 bases and J 2 bases; bases outside gene matches: 1. Germline assignment: CDR1 SNHLY and CDR2 FYNNEI. This CDR3 contains 15 residues. Using 200 ng DNA, 25,000 to 35,000 T cell genomes, the sorted-subset replicate PCRs were run. The table came from immunoSEQ multiplex PCR; TCRdb's copy has only in-frame clones and leaves some out. The table includes 2 million to 3 million clones, roughly 93% detected once. Study findings and constraints: Investigators expected sequencing depth to affect clonotype sharing among donors. Sharing across four donors was seen in 5% to 5.5% of naive CD4 clonotypes.

Input material: naive CD4+ T cells from PBMCs. Stated subset: CD45RA+ positively selected. V and J are TRBV2 and TRBJ2-1; TRBD2 aligns across 13 bases. The clonotype comes from a man younger than 30 in good health. Some clones in this sample may be carry-over from other donors' samples. CDR3 in DNA: TGTGCCAGCAGGGGGACTAGCGGGACCTACAATGAGCAGTTCTTC. Amino acid sequence: CASRGTSGTYNEQFF.